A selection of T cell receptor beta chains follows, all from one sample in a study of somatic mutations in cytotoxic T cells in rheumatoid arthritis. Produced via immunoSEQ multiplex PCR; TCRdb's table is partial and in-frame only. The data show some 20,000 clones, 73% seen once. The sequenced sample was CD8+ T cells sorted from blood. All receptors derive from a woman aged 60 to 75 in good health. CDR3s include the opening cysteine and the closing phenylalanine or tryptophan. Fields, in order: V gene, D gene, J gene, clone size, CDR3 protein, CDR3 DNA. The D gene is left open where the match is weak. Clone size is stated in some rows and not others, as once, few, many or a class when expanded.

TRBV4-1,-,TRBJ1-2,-,CASSQDWAENYGYTF,TGCGCCAGCAGCCAGGACTGGGCTGAAAACTATGGCTACACCTTC
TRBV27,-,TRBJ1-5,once,CASSHFPLTGDSNQPQHF,TGTGCCAGCAGCCATTTTCCCCTTACAGGAGATAGCAATCAGCCCCAGCATTTT
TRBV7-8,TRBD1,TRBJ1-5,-,CASSSTGVGQPQHF,TGTGCCAGCAGCTCGACAGGGGTGGGACAGCCCCAGCATTTT
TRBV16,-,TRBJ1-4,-,CASSQLGEFEKLFF,TGTGCCAGCAGCCAACTAGGGGAGTTTGAAAAACTGTTTTTT
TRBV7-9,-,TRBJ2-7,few,CASSPMGRPSYEQYF,TGTGCCAGCAGCCCCATGGGCAGACCATCCTACGAGCAGTACTTC
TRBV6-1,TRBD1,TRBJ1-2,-,CASSEALDRVRGYTF,TGTGCCAGCAGTGAAGCGCTCGACAGGGTACGCGGCTACACCTTC
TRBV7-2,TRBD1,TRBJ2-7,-,CASSQGAEDEQYF,TGTGCCAGCAGCCAGGGGGCGGAGGACGAGCAGTACTTC
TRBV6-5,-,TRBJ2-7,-,CASSYGGSDSYEQYF,TGTGCCAGCAGTTACGGAGGTAGCGACTCCTACGAGCAGTACTTC
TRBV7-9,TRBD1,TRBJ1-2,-,CASSLWQTGDRGYTF,TGTGCCAGCAGCTTATGGCAAACAGGGGATAGAGGCTACACCTTC
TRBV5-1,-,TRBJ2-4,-,CASSLAVGERASDIQYF,TGCGCCAGCAGCTTGGCGGTCGGAGAGAGGGCAAGTGACATTCAGTACTTC
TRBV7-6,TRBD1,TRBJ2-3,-,CASSLAMGTGADTQYF,TGTGCCAGCAGCTTAGCGATGGGGACAGGGGCAGATACGCAGTATTTT
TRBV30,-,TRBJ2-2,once,CAWSRTREPGELFF,TGTGCCTGGAGCCGAACGAGGGAACCCGGGGAGCTGTTTTTT
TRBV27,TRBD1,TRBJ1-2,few,CASRLGQGYGYTF,TGTGCCAGCAGGCTCGGACAGGGTTATGGCTACACCTTC
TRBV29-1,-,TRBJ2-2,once,CSVERQNTGELFF,TGCAGCGTTGAACGGCAGAACACCGGGGAGCTGTTTTTT
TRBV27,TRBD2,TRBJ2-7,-,CASSLIAGGRRQEQYF,TGTGCCAGCAGTCTGATAGCGGGAGGGCGTCGTCAGGAGCAGTACTTC
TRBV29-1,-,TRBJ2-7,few,CSVADPYLEQYF,TGCAGCGTTGCGGACCCCTACCTGGAGCAGTACTTC
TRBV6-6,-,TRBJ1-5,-,CASTDQADNQPQHF,TGTGCCAGCACGGACCAGGCGGACAATCAGCCCCAGCATTTT
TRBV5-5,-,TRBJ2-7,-,CASSLAGGVNEQYF,TGTGCCAGCAGCTTGGCCGGGGGAGTGAACGAGCAGTACTTC
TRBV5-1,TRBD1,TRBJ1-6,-,CASSQGTALNSPLHF,TGCGCCAGCAGCCAGGGGACAGCCCTAAACTCACCCCTCCACTTT
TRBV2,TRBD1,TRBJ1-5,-,CASSEMGTGGNQPQHF,TGTGCCAGCAGTGAAATGGGGACAGGGGGGAATCAGCCCCAGCATTTT
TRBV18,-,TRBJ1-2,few,CASSPPGSRGGYTF,TGTGCCAGCTCACCCCCAGGGTCGAGGGGTGGCTACACCTTC
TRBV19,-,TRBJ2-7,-,CASSISQRNEQYF,TGTGCCAGTAGTATATCACAGCGCAACGAGCAGTACTTC
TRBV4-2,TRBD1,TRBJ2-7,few,CASSQGLQGDDEQYF,TGTGCCAGCAGCCAAGGATTACAGGGGGACGACGAGCAGTACTTC
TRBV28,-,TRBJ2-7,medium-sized,CASSLEDTGGSYEQYF,TGTGCCAGCAGTTTAGAAGACACCGGAGGCTCCTACGAGCAGTACTTC
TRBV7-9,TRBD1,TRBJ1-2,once,CASSSGQGVRRGYTF,TGTGCCAGCAGTTCCGGACAGGGGGTGAGGAGAGGCTACACCTTC
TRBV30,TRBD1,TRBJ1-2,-,CAHPRDRAPYGYTF,TGTGCCCACCCCCGGGACAGGGCACCCTATGGCTACACCTTC
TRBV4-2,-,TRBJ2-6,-,CASSSSGSSLSGANVLTF,TGTGCCAGCAGCTCTTCAGGGTCCTCCCTCTCTGGGGCCAACGTCCTGACTTTC
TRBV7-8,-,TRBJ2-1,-,CASSLEGGNEQFF,TGTGCCAGCAGCTTAGAGGGTGGGAATGAGCAGTTCTTC
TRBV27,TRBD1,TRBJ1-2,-,CASSLARGIGYTF,TGTGCCAGCAGTTTGGCCAGGGGGATTGGCTACACCTTC
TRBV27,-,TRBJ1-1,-,CASSSWTRTTEAFF,TGTGCCAGCAGTTCCTGGACCCGGACCACTGAAGCTTTCTTT
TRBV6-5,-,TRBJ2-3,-,CASSYEASTDTQYF,TGTGCCAGCAGTTACGAGGCCAGCACAGATACGCAGTATTTT
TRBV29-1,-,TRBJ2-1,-,CSVAGSRLYEQFF,TGCAGCGTTGCGGGGAGCCGATTGTATGAGCAGTTCTTC
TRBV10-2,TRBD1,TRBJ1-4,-,CASRLDRGGEKLFF,TGCGCCAGCAGACTGGACAGGGGAGGGGAAAAACTGTTTTTT
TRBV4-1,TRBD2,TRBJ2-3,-,CASSRHVAGGSTDTQYF,TGCGCCAGCAGCCGTCATGTAGCGGGAGGGAGCACAGATACGCAGTATTTT
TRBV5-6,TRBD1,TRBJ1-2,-,CASSPRQGKANYGYTF,TGTGCCAGCAGCCCCAGACAGGGGAAAGCGAACTATGGCTACACCTTC
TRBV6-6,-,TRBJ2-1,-,CALTRRLWGNEQFF,TGTGCCCTCACTCGGAGGCTCTGGGGGAATGAGCAGTTCTTC
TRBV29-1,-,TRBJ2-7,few,CSVAPDGYEQYF,TGCAGCGTTGCCCCCGACGGCTACGAGCAGTACTTC
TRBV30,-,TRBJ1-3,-,CAWKRSGNTIYF,TGTGCCTGGAAACGATCTGGAAACACCATATATTTT
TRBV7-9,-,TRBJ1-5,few,CASSHSSDSNQPQHF,TGTGCCAGCAGTCACAGCTCCGATAGCAATCAGCCCCAGCATTTT
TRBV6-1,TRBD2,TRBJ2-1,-,CTTLPLAGGQNEQFF,TGTACCACCCTGCCGCTAGCGGGGGGGCAGAATGAGCAGTTCTTC
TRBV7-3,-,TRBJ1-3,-,CASSSLGRAGNTIYF,TGTGCCAGCAGCTCGCTGGGCAGGGCTGGAAACACCATATATTTT
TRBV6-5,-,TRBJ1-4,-,CASSYGGDEKLFF,TGTGCCAGCAGTTATGGGGGGGATGAAAAACTGTTTTTT
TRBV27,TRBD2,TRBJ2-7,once,CASSPSSGGAGEQYF,TGTGCCAGCAGCCCATCTAGCGGGGGGGCGGGAGAGCAGTACTTC
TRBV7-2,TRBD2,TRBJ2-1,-,CASSSGLAGEQFF,TGTGCCAGCAGCTCCGGACTAGCGGGTGAGCAGTTCTTC
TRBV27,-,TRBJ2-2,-,CASSLWSRGELFF,TGTGCCAGCAGTTTATGGAGTCGCGGGGAGCTGTTTTTT
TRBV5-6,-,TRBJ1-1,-,CASSIMNTEAFF,TGTGCCAGCAGCATAATGAACACTGAAGCTTTCTTT
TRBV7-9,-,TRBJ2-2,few,CASTLPGNTGELFF,TGTGCCAGCACTCTTCCGGGGAACACCGGGGAGCTGTTTTTT
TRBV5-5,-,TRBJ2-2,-,CASSFHRDTGELFF,TGTGCCAGCAGCTTTCACAGGGACACCGGGGAGCTGTTTTTT